Listed below are T cell receptor beta chains from one sample, sequenced in a study of T-cell reconstitution after alpha-beta-depleted transplantation in children. Each CDR3 protein is one row after TCRdb ran MiXCR on the PCR reads. Of some 72,000 distinct CDR3 sequences in the sample, 7.3% were seen once. The sample was PBMCs from the stem cell graft donor, taken from the stem cell graft. These receptors all stem from a human donor who donated a stem cell graft to a child with acute lymphoblastic leukemia. Each CDR3 is given with its conserved first and last residue. Fields, in order: clone size, D gene, J gene, V gene, CDR3 DNA, CDR3 protein. D genes are given only for firm matches. Only some rows state a clone size, as once, few, many or a class for expanded clones.

clone_size: -; d_call: TRBD1; j_call: TRBJ1-4; v_call: TRBV3-1; cdr3_nt: TGTGCCAGCAGCCAAGAGAGGGGACAGGTTAATGAAAAACTGTTTTTT; cdr3_aa: CASSQERGQVNEKLFF
clone_size: many; d_call: -; j_call: TRBJ2-3; v_call: TRBV6-5; cdr3_nt: TGTGCCAGCAGTTACTCTAGACTAGTTATAGATACGCAGTATTTT; cdr3_aa: CASSYSRLVIDTQYF
clone_size: many; d_call: -; j_call: TRBJ1-4; v_call: TRBV11-2; cdr3_nt: TGTGCCAGCAGTCGCCAATTCCCCGCGGCAACTAATGAAAAACTGTTTTTT; cdr3_aa: CASSRQFPAATNEKLFF
clone_size: many; d_call: -; j_call: TRBJ1-6; v_call: TRBV20-1; cdr3_nt: TGCAGTGCTGATCCTGGCCCAGTTAGTTCACCCCTCCACTTT; cdr3_aa: CSADPGPVSSPLHF
clone_size: many; d_call: -; j_call: TRBJ1-1; v_call: TRBV4-3; cdr3_nt: TGCGCCAGCAGCCAAGAGCACGGACTGAACACTGAAGCTTTCTTT; cdr3_aa: CASSQEHGLNTEAFF
clone_size: many; d_call: -; j_call: TRBJ2-3; v_call: TRBV6-2/TRBV6-3; cdr3_nt: TGTGCCAGCAGTTATGTCTCAGATACGCAGTATTTT; cdr3_aa: CASSYVSDTQYF
clone_size: few; d_call: TRBD2; j_call: TRBJ2-1; v_call: TRBV5-5; cdr3_nt: TGTGCCAGCAGCCGAACTAGCGGGTATTACAATGAGCAGTTCTTC; cdr3_aa: CASSRTSGYYNEQFF
clone_size: many; d_call: -; j_call: TRBJ2-1; v_call: TRBV5-1; cdr3_nt: TGCGCCAGCAGCTTGGCCCGCCGGGCGGGGTTCCCTGGCTCCTACAATGAGCAGTTCTTC; cdr3_aa: CASSLARRAGFPGSYNEQFF
clone_size: many; d_call: TRBD2; j_call: TRBJ2-7; v_call: TRBV20-1; cdr3_nt: TGCAGTGCTCTACGGGAGGGCCGCTACGAGCAGTACTTC; cdr3_aa: CSALREGRYEQYF
clone_size: many; d_call: -; j_call: TRBJ1-1; v_call: TRBV7-6; cdr3_nt: TGTGCCAGCAGCTCTTTAGGGAAGGACACTGAAGCTTTCTTT; cdr3_aa: CASSSLGKDTEAFF
clone_size: few; d_call: TRBD1; j_call: TRBJ2-1; v_call: TRBV4-3; cdr3_nt: TGCGCCAGCAGCCAAGTAGAAGGACAGGGATTTTTTGAGCAGTTCTTC; cdr3_aa: CASSQVEGQGFFEQFF
clone_size: many; d_call: -; j_call: TRBJ2-1; v_call: TRBV7-9; cdr3_nt: TGTGCCAGCAGCTTAGGAGACATCTACAATGAGCAGTTCTTC; cdr3_aa: CASSLGDIYNEQFF
clone_size: many; d_call: -; j_call: TRBJ1-1; v_call: TRBV7-9; cdr3_nt: TGTGCCGGACGGCCTGGAGGGAGGGACACTGAAGCTTTCTTT; cdr3_aa: CAGRPGGRDTEAFF
clone_size: many; d_call: -; j_call: TRBJ2-1; v_call: TRBV5-1; cdr3_nt: TGCGCCAGCAGCTCCTCCCGGGCCCCCGAGGAGCAGTTCTTC; cdr3_aa: CASSSSRAPEEQFF
clone_size: many; d_call: TRBD2; j_call: TRBJ2-7; v_call: TRBV12-3/TRBV12-4; cdr3_nt: TGTGCCAGCAGGACGGGAGGGCACGAGCAGTACTTC; cdr3_aa: CASRTGGHEQYF
clone_size: many; d_call: -; j_call: TRBJ1-4; v_call: TRBV5-5; cdr3_nt: TGTGCCAGCAGCCCCGGGACCAACGATGGGGAAAAACTGTTTTTT; cdr3_aa: CASSPGTNDGEKLFF
clone_size: many; d_call: TRBD1; j_call: TRBJ1-2; v_call: TRBV5-6; cdr3_nt: TGTGCCAGCAGCTTGAGGACAGGGTTCCATGGCTACACCTTC; cdr3_aa: CASSLRTGFHGYTF
clone_size: few; d_call: -; j_call: TRBJ2-2; v_call: TRBV2; cdr3_nt: TGTGCCAGCAGCGGGGGCGGGGGGGAGCTGTTTTTT; cdr3_aa: CASSGGGGELFF
clone_size: many; d_call: TRBD1; j_call: TRBJ1-2; v_call: TRBV28; cdr3_nt: TGTGCCAGCAGCGCTGGACAGGCCTTCAACTATGGCTACACCTTC; cdr3_aa: CASSAGQAFNYGYTF
clone_size: many; d_call: -; j_call: TRBJ2-7; v_call: TRBV20-1; cdr3_nt: TGCAGTGCTTCGAAGGGGGACCGAAGACCCTACGAGCAGTACTTC; cdr3_aa: CSASKGDRRPYEQYF
clone_size: -; d_call: -; j_call: TRBJ1-2; v_call: TRBV5-5; cdr3_nt: TGTGCCAGCAGCTTCGGGGGTGGCTACACCTTC; cdr3_aa: CASSFGGGYTF
clone_size: many; d_call: TRBD1; j_call: TRBJ1-6; v_call: TRBV20-1; cdr3_nt: TGCAGTGCGCAGATGGGACAGGGAAATTCACCCCTCCACTTT; cdr3_aa: CSAQMGQGNSPLHF
clone_size: many; d_call: TRBD1; j_call: TRBJ2-3; v_call: TRBV4-2; cdr3_nt: TGTGCCAGCAGCCAATACGGACAGGGGCTAATCACAGATACGCAGTATTTT; cdr3_aa: CASSQYGQGLITDTQYF
clone_size: many; d_call: -; j_call: TRBJ2-5; v_call: TRBV29-1; cdr3_nt: TGCAGCGTTGAAGATTGGATAGCGGAAGAGACCCAGTACTTC; cdr3_aa: CSVEDWIAEETQYF
clone_size: many; d_call: TRBD2; j_call: TRBJ2-2; v_call: TRBV24-1; cdr3_nt: TGTGCCACCAGTGATGAGGGACTAGCTTCCGGGGAGCTGTTTTTT; cdr3_aa: CATSDEGLASGELFF
clone_size: many; d_call: -; j_call: TRBJ2-7; v_call: TRBV7-2; cdr3_nt: TGTGCCAGCAGCTTCCGGATAGGAAAGGGGGAGCAGTACTTC; cdr3_aa: CASSFRIGKGEQYF
clone_size: many; d_call: TRBD2; j_call: TRBJ2-1; v_call: TRBV20-1; cdr3_nt: TGCAGTGCTAGTAGCCTAGCGGGAGGTTCGGGTGAGCAGTTCTTC; cdr3_aa: CSASSLAGGSGEQFF
clone_size: many; d_call: -; j_call: TRBJ2-7; v_call: TRBV9; cdr3_nt: TGTGCCAGCAGCGTAGGAGCGAAAGGGAGCTCCTACGAGCAGTACTTC; cdr3_aa: CASSVGAKGSSYEQYF
clone_size: many; d_call: TRBD1; j_call: TRBJ2-7; v_call: TRBV10-3; cdr3_nt: TGTGCCATCAGTGAGTGGACAGGGGGCAATTACGAGCAGTACTTC; cdr3_aa: CAISEWTGGNYEQYF
clone_size: -; d_call: -; j_call: TRBJ2-5; v_call: TRBV20-1; cdr3_nt: TGCAGTGCTAATCGCCCGGGGCTGAGGGAGGCCCAGTACTTC; cdr3_aa: CSANRPGLREAQYF
clone_size: few; d_call: -; j_call: TRBJ2-5; v_call: TRBV20-1; cdr3_nt: TGCAGTGCTAGGTCATCCGGGACGGCAAACCAAGAGACCCAGTACTTC; cdr3_aa: CSARSSGTANQETQYF
clone_size: many; d_call: TRBD1; j_call: TRBJ1-4; v_call: TRBV20-1; cdr3_nt: TGCAGTGCTAGTCGGGGGACAGGGAATGAAAAACTGTTTTTT; cdr3_aa: CSASRGTGNEKLFF
clone_size: many; d_call: -; j_call: TRBJ1-1; v_call: TRBV4-3; cdr3_nt: TGCGCCAGCAGCCAAGGCACGCGAAACACTGAAGCTTTCTTT; cdr3_aa: CASSQGTRNTEAFF
clone_size: many; d_call: -; j_call: TRBJ2-5; v_call: TRBV4-1; cdr3_nt: TGCGCCAGCAGCCAAGAAAACGCAGCCCAAGAGACCCAGTACTTC; cdr3_aa: CASSQENAAQETQYF
clone_size: many; d_call: TRBD1; j_call: TRBJ1-5; v_call: TRBV7-2; cdr3_nt: TGTGCCAGCAGCTTCGGGCGGGGACAGCTTCTCGATCAGCCCCAGCATTTT; cdr3_aa: CASSFGRGQLLDQPQHF
clone_size: few; d_call: -; j_call: TRBJ1-5; v_call: TRBV3-1; cdr3_nt: TGTGCCAGCAGCCAAGATAGCGGCTTAAATCAGCCCCAGCATTTT; cdr3_aa: CASSQDSGLNQPQHF
clone_size: -; d_call: -; j_call: TRBJ2-7; v_call: TRBV29-1; cdr3_nt: TGCAGCATCCGGGACTCCTACGAGCAGTACTTC; cdr3_aa: CSIRDSYEQYF
clone_size: many; d_call: -; j_call: TRBJ2-7; v_call: TRBV28; cdr3_nt: TGTGCCAGCAGTTTAATCACCCCCTACGAGCAGTACTTC; cdr3_aa: CASSLITPYEQYF
clone_size: -; d_call: TRBD1; j_call: TRBJ1-6; v_call: TRBV18; cdr3_nt: TGTGCCAGCTCACTACCACAGGGGTCCTATAATTCACCCCTCCACTTT; cdr3_aa: CASSLPQGSYNSPLHF
clone_size: -; d_call: -; j_call: TRBJ1-6; v_call: TRBV28; cdr3_nt: TGTGCCAGCAGGGCGGGGGGGGAACATAATTCACCCCTCCACTTT; cdr3_aa: CASRAGGEHNSPLHF
clone_size: many; d_call: TRBD2; j_call: TRBJ2-1; v_call: TRBV27; cdr3_nt: TGTGCCAGCAGACTAGCGCATAACAATGAGCAGTTCTTC; cdr3_aa: CASRLAHNNEQFF
clone_size: few; d_call: -; j_call: TRBJ2-1; v_call: TRBV7-2; cdr3_nt: TGTGCCAGCAGCTTAGCGACGGGGGGCCGGGAGCAGTTCTTC; cdr3_aa: CASSLATGGREQFF
clone_size: many; d_call: -; j_call: TRBJ2-5; v_call: TRBV7-2; cdr3_nt: TGTGCCAGCAGCCCGTGGGGGCTGGAGACCCAGTACTTC; cdr3_aa: CASSPWGLETQYF
clone_size: many; d_call: -; j_call: TRBJ2-1; v_call: TRBV27; cdr3_nt: TGTGCCAGCAGTTTAGGTTGGAAGCAGTTCTTC; cdr3_aa: CASSLGWKQFF
clone_size: many; d_call: -; j_call: TRBJ2-2; v_call: TRBV7-9; cdr3_nt: TGTGCCAGCAGCATCAACGGCCAGAACACCGGGGAGCTGTTTTTT; cdr3_aa: CASSINGQNTGELFF
clone_size: many; d_call: TRBD1; j_call: TRBJ1-2; v_call: TRBV6-1; cdr3_nt: TGTGCCAGCAGTGTCTTACAGGGGGCTAACTATGGCTACACCTTC; cdr3_aa: CASSVLQGANYGYTF